The 29 T cell receptor beta chains listed next were all sequenced from one sample in a study of chemoradiotherapy in HPV16-positive cancers. Clones were sequenced by immunoSEQ multiplex PCR, and TCRdb holds only the in-frame ones, with some missing. The data contain 30,000 to 35,000 clones, about nine tenths of them singletons. Sequences were derived from blood, sampled from a patient who underwent chemoradiotherapy. The receptor source for this set is a human donor with HPV-associated anogenital cancer.

The V call is TRBV6-6, the J call TRBJ1-5, with 8 bases that match TRBD1. This CDR3 has 15 amino acids. Germline lookup yields CDR1 MNHNY and CDR2 SVGAGI (reference sequence). V shed 6 bases, J shed 2 bases, and the junction held 6 bases outside the gene matches. DNA for the CDR3: TGTGCCAGCAGGCGCGGACAGGGCGGCAATCAGCCCCAGCATTTT. Translating gives CASRRGQGGNQPQHF.

The V gene is TRBV19, the J gene TRBJ2-1; tentatively, D is TRBD1 (7 bases). V gave up 11 bases and J gave up 6 bases, with 20 bases separating them. This CDR3 is built from 14 residues. The germline gives CDR1 LNHDA, CDR2 SQIVND (reference sequence). CDR3 nucleotide sequence: TGTGCCGCGGGACTGACAGGGTACGGCAATGAGCAGTTCTTC. Encoded protein: CAAGLTGYGNEQFF.

This clone rates as medium-sized (0.01 to 0.1%). The rearrangement joins TRBV7-9 to TRBJ1-5, with TRBD1 as a possible D gene (5 bases). CDR3 length: 19 amino acids. The germline V gene encodes CDR1 SEHNR and CDR2 FQNEAQ (reference sequence). V lost 1 base and J lost 5, with 24 bases in between. The CDR3 DNA reads as TGTGCCAGCAGCTTAGGCGTGGGGTACCGGGACTCCTACCATCAGCCCCAGCATTTT. This encodes CASSLGVGYRDSYHQPQHF.

The chain links TRBV9 to TRBJ2-7; D possibly corresponds to TRBD1 (5 bases). The ends were cut back, 4 bases at V and 4 bases at J, with 15 bases in the middle. There are 14 residues in the CDR3. Per the germline V gene, CDR1 is SGDLS and CDR2 is YYNGEE. The CDR3 sequence: CASSPPDSFYEQYF. CDR3 coding DNA: TGTGCCAGCAGCCCCCCCGACAGCTTTTACGAGCAGTACTTC.

The V call is TRBV5-6, the J call TRBJ2-3; 7 bases fit TRBD2. The CDR3 runs to 12 residues. Germline assignment: CDR1 SGHDT and CDR2 YYEEEE. The trim removed 2 bases at V and 10 bases at J, leaving 4 bases unmatched. CDR3 DNA sequence: TGTGCCAGCAGCTTTGGGGGGGAATCGCAGTATTTT. Translating gives CASSFGGESQYF. The full variable domain, with the rest looked up from reference TRBV5-6 and TRBJ2-3, is DAGVTQSPTHLIKTRGQQVTLRCSPKSGHDTVSWYQQALGQGPQFIFQYYEEEERQRGNFPDRFSGHQFPNYSSELNVNALLLGDSALYLCASSFGGESQYFGPGTRLTVL.

This clone has just one count. The chain combines TRBV2 with TRBJ1-2; perhaps TRBD1 as D (5 bases). The CDR3 consists of 14 residues. Trimming removed 6 bases from V and 4 bases from J, with 15 bases in between. Germline V gene data show CDR1 as SNHLY and CDR2 as FYNNEI. The CDR3 here is CASRPIQGAYGYTF. CDR3 DNA sequence: TGTGCCAGCAGACCAATCCAGGGTGCCTATGGCTACACCTTC.

The rearrangement uses TRBV7-2 and TRBJ2-3; a weak D match, TRBD2 (6 bases). CDR3 length: 15 amino acids. The germline V gene has CDR1 SGHTA and CDR2 FQGNSA. The ends were cut back, 3 bases at V and 0 bases at J, with 10 bases in the middle. The CDR3 is CASSLPGTSTDTQYF. The CDR3 DNA reads as TGTGCCAGCAGCTTGCCTGGGACTAGCACAGATACGCAGTATTTT.

This clone was recorded only once. The chain uses TRBV5-1 and TRBJ1-1; perhaps TRBD1 as D (5 bases). Germline assignment: CDR1 SGHRS and CDR2 YFSETQ. This CDR3 is 14 amino acids long. The V end lost 0 bases, the J end lost 4 bases, and 10 bases lay between the germline ends. CDR3 loop: CASSLARATTEAFF. As DNA, the CDR3 is TGCGCCAGCAGCTTGGCCAGGGCCACCACTGAAGCTTTCTTT.

The chain employs TRBV2 and TRBJ2-5, with 9 positions matching TRBD1. Germline CDR1 is SNHLY and CDR2 is FYNNEI. With 2 bases clipped from V and 4 bases from J, the junction kept 8 bases outside the gene matches. The CDR3 sequence is 16 residues long. CDR3 bases: TGTGCCAGCAGTGAATCACAGGGGGCGGGTCTAGAGACCCAGTACTTC. It specifies CASSESQGAGLETQYF.

The rearrangement links TRBV7-2 to TRBJ2-1, with D perhaps given as TRBD1 or TRBD2 (5 bases each). The CDR3 is 14 residues long. Trimming stripped 6 bases from V and 6 bases from J, with 15 bases between. The germline V gene has CDR1 SGHTA and CDR2 FQGNSA. The CDR3 region is CASSKLRGANEQFF. Written as DNA, the CDR3 is TGTGCCAGCAGTAAGCTTAGAGGGGCCAATGAGCAGTTCTTC. Using reference TRBV7-2 and TRBJ2-1 for the parts outside the CDR3, the full variable domain is GAGVSQSPSNKVTEKGKDVELRCDPISGHTALYWYRQSLGQGLEFLIYFQGNSAPDKSGLPSDRFSAERTGGSVSTLTIQRTQQEDSAVYLCASSKLRGANEQFFGPGTRLTVL.

The chain links TRBV18 to TRBJ1-3; TRBD1 matches 8 bases. Unmatched junction bases numbered 6, after V lost 5 bases and J lost 0 bases. Germline assignment: CDR1 KGHSH and CDR2 LQKENI. The CDR3 runs to 16 residues. The CDR3 is CASSGGQASSGNTIYF. CDR3 bases: TGTGCCAGCTCAGGGGGACAGGCGAGCTCTGGAAACACCATATATTTT.

This chain connects TRBV9 to TRBJ1-4; 11 bases align to TRBD1. V lost 3 bases and J lost 8; bases outside the gene matches: 6. This CDR3 comprises 15 residues. The germline CDR1 and CDR2 sequences are SGDLS and YYNGEE. CDR3 coding DNA: TGTGCCAGCAGCGGAGAAGGGACAGGGGGGGAAAAACTGTTTTTT. This sequence encodes CASSGEGTGGEKLFF.

The chain recombines TRBV7-6 with TRBJ2-3, with D possibly being TRBD1 (6 bases). The V gene lost 4 bases and the J gene lost 4 bases, with 6 bases spanning the gap. The germline V gene encodes CDR1 SGHVS and CDR2 FNYEAQ. The CDR3 runs 12 residues. Written as DNA, the CDR3 is TGTGCCAGCAGCTCAGGGGCAGATACGCAGTATTTT. It translates to CASSSGADTQYF. The variable domain in full, with the rest retrieved from reference TRBV7-6 and TRBJ2-3, is GAGVSQSPRYKVTKRGQDVALRCDPISGHVSLYWYRQALGQGPEFLTYFNYEAQQDKSGLPNDRFSAERPEGSISTLTIQRTEQRDSAMYRCASSSGADTQYFGPGTRLTVL.

This chain joins TRBV30 and TRBJ2-7, with D tentatively TRBD1 (6 bases). Germline CDR1 is GTSNPN and CDR2 is SVGIG (reference sequence). The CDR3 is 14 residues long. Trimming pared 3 bases from V and 0 bases from J, leaving 12 bases between. DNA for the CDR3: TGTGCCTGGAGCTCTTGGACAGTCTCCTACGAGCAGTACTTC. It codes for CAWSSWTVSYEQYF.

The genes are TRBV2 and TRBJ1-5; D may be TRBD1 (5 bases). CDR1 is SNHLY and CDR2 is FYNNEI in the germline V gene. The CDR3 loop spans 16 amino acids. Deletions cut 6 bases from V and 0 bases from J, with 15 bases between. CDR3 sequence: CASSLRASGSNQPQHF. The CDR3 DNA reads TGTGCCAGCAGCCTCAGGGCGTCGGGTAGCAATCAGCCCCAGCATTTT. Combining the CDR3 with reference TRBV2 and TRBJ1-5 gives the whole variable domain EPEVTQTPSHQVTQMGQEVILRCVPISNHLYFYWYRQILGQKVEFLVSFYNNEISEKSEIFDDQFSVERPDGSNFTLKIRSTKLEDSAMYFCASSLRASGSNQPQHFGDGTRLSIL.

The CDR3 nucleotides are TGTGCCAGTACCCGAGACAGGGGAAACACCATATATTTT. Its protein is CASTRDRGNTIYF. The chain has TRBV19 and TRBJ1-3, with D perhaps matching TRBD1 (6 bases). Germline V CDR1 and CDR2: LNHDA, SQIVND (reference sequence). The CDR3 spans 13 residues. V was clipped by 7 bases and J by 4 bases, with 11 bases between them.

The chain has TRBV30 and TRBJ2-1; 9 nucleotides line up with TRBD2. The J segment lost 7 bases and the V segment lost 7 bases, leaving 14 bases of the junction unmatched. This CDR3 comprises 15 residues. Looked up from germline, CDR1 is GTSNPN and CDR2 is SVGIG (reference sequence). CDR3 residues: CASGGRANWMNEQFF. For the CDR3, the DNA is TGTGCCTCAGGCGGGAGGGCCAACTGGATGAATGAGCAGTTCTTC.

The rearrangement links TRBV19 to TRBJ1-2; 8 bases are a match to TRBD1. With 3 bases clipped from V and 4 bases from J, the junction kept 7 bases outside the gene matches. Germline V CDR1 and CDR2: LNHDA, SQIVND (reference sequence). This CDR3 spans 15 amino acids. The CDR3 coding sequence is TGTGCCAGTAGTATGGAGGCAGGGGGCGGCTATGGCTACACCTTC. Translation: CASSMEAGGGYGYTF. Supplemented by reference TRBV19 and TRBJ1-2, the full variable domain reads DGGITQSPKYLFRKEGQNVTLSCEQNLNHDAMYWYRQDPGQGLRLIYYSQIVNDFQKGDIAEGYSVSREKKESFPLTVTSAQKNPTAFYLCASSMEAGGGYGYTFGSGTRLTVV.

This clone appeared a few times. This chain links TRBV15 with TRBJ2-1; 7 bases are shared with TRBD2. The ends lost 1 base at V and 7 bases at J; junction bases unmatched: 13. CDR3 length: 17 residues. Germline CDR1 is LNHNV and CDR2 is YYDKDF (reference sequence). The CDR3 is CATSRVRTRRGNNEQFF. CDR3 nucleotide sequence: TGTGCCACCAGCAGAGTCAGGACTAGAAGAGGAAATAATGAGCAGTTCTTC.

This clone was counted a few times. This sequence joins TRBV14 and TRBJ2-5, with D perhaps TRBD2 (6 bases). The V gene's germline CDR1 is SGHDN and CDR2 FVKESK. The CDR3 has 14 residues. Trimming left V 3 bases short and J 1 base short, with 9 bases between. The CDR3 bases are TGTGCCAGCAGCCATGGAGGGATCCAAGAGACCCAGTACTTC. Protein product: CASSHGGIQETQYF.

The chain joins TRBV5-1 to TRBJ2-3, with 10 nucleotides matching TRBD1. CDR3 length equals 17 residues. After removal of 4 bases from V and 6 bases from J, the junction contained 14 bases not matched to a gene. Germline assignment: CDR1 SGHRS and CDR2 YFSETQ. CDR3 bases: TGCGCCAGCAGCCCCCCGGGACAGGGGTGGCTCATTGATACGCAGTATTTT. As protein: CASSPPGQGWLIDTQYF.

The chain is built from TRBV9 and TRBJ1-4; D remains unclear. Trimming pared 4 bases from V and 8 bases from J, leaving 12 bases between. The CDR3 length is 13 residues. CDR1 is SGDLS and CDR2 is YYNGEE in the germline V gene. CDR3 nucleotide sequence: TGTGCCAGCAGCCGATCCTTGGAGGAAAAACTGTTTTTT. Translated: CASSRSLEEKLFF.

CDR3 nucleotides: TGTGCCAGCAGCCTCGAACGGAACACTGAAGCTTTCTTT. Its translation is CASSLERNTEAFF. The J gene is TRBJ1-1, the V gene TRBV14, with D hard to call. Germline V gene lookup returns CDR1 SGHDN and CDR2 FVKESK. Trimming stripped 4 bases from V and 1 base from J, with 7 bases between. The CDR3 totals 13 residues.

This clone was seen just once. J is TRBJ1-1 and V is TRBV6-5; D is undetermined. The germline V and J ends were trimmed by 2 bases and 4 bases, with 11 bases remaining between them. This CDR3 spans 14 amino acids. CDR1 is MNHEY, CDR2 SVGAGI, per germline. CDR3 DNA: TGTGCCAGCAGTTACCCCAAGGGAGGCACTGAAGCTTTCTTT. This encodes CASSYPKGGTEAFF.

This chain connects TRBV12-5 to TRBJ2-1; 7 nucleotides match TRBD1. V gave up 4 bases and J gave up 4 bases; unmatched junction bases: 7. This CDR3 has 15 amino acids. Germline V lookup: CDR1 LGHNT, CDR2 FRNRAP. The CDR3 loop reads CASGSLGQQYNEQFF. CDR3 DNA sequence: TGTGCTAGTGGTTCCTTGGGACAGCAATACAATGAGCAGTTCTTC.

The J gene is TRBJ2-1, the V gene TRBV6-5, with 10 bases that match TRBD1. The ends lost 5 bases at V and 9 bases at J; junction bases unmatched: 7. This CDR3 region has 14 residues. The germline V gene has CDR1 MNHEY and CDR2 SVGAGI. The CDR3 here is CASSLDRGVIEQFF. CDR3 nucleotide sequence: TGTGCCAGCAGTCTGGACAGGGGGGTCATTGAGCAGTTCTTC.

CDR3 sequence: CASSVGSREVKLFF. The CDR3 DNA reads TGTGCCAGCAGCGTAGGAAGCAGGGAGGTAAAACTGTTTTTT. The chain employs TRBV9 and TRBJ1-4; a possible D gene is TRBD1 (5 bases). CDR3 length equals 14 residues. The V end lost 0 bases, the J end lost 10 bases, and 13 bases lay between the germline ends. The V gene's germline CDR1 is SGDLS and CDR2 YYNGEE. The whole variable domain, filled in from reference TRBV9 and TRBJ1-4, reads DSGVTQTPKHLITATGQRVTLRCSPRSGDLSVYWYQQSLDQGLQFLIQYYNGEERAKGNILERFSAQQFPDLHSELNLSSLELGDSALYFCASSVGSREVKLFFGSGTQLSVL.

The genes are TRBV10-2 and TRBJ2-2; possible D gene TRBD1, 5 bases. Germline CDR1 WSHSY, CDR2 SAAADI. Trimming pared 5 bases from V and 6 bases from J, leaving 10 bases between. The CDR3 is made up of 13 amino acids. Here the CDR3 DNA reads TGCGCCAGCAGTCAGGGCCGGTCCGGGGAGCTGTTTTTT. This encodes CASSQGRSGELFF.

This clone occurred once. V gene TRBV6-1 combines with J gene TRBJ2-6, with D possibly called TRBD1 or TRBD2 (5 bases each). V lost 5 bases and J lost 1, with 9 bases in between. The CDR3 sequence is 15 residues long. Germline V lookup: CDR1 MNHNS, CDR2 SASEGT. The CDR3 protein is CASSSRGSGANVLTF. The DNA of the CDR3 is TGTGCCAGCAGTTCGAGGGGATCTGGGGCCAACGTCCTGACTTTC.